This TCR beta chain was identified during a study of human T cells and chemical hapten exposure. Looking at the study overall: Diphenylcyclopropenone, dosed weekly to the scalp, was given to patients throughout the roughly 25-week study.

This clonotype turned up a few times. One junction end disagrees with the germline gene, perhaps due to a read error. Separate cDNA molecules received unique molecular identifiers, which the library attached to them. TCRdb reprocessed the RACE reads with MiXCR, giving one entry per CDR3 protein. The data hold a few hundred thousand distinct CDR3 sequences, with more than 6.5% observed a single time. Time point defined: pre-sensitization, week 0. Treatment noted: therapeutic diphenylcyclopropenone sensitization with weekly scalp DPC. Every donor had alopecia and was 18 to 70 years old; all were suitable for DPC. The starting material, unfractionated whole blood, was used for total RNA extraction. The CDR3 has 12 residues. Germline V CDR1 and CDR2: KGHSH, LQKENI.

The chain is built from TRBV18 and TRBJ2-7; 8 bases fit TRBD1. The sequence was collected from a woman aged 40 to 50 with alopecia areata. Some clones in this sample may be carry-over from other donors' samples. The sample here was whole blood, taken in connection with sensitization to the hapten diphenylcyclopropenone (DPC). The DNA of the CDR3 is TGTGCCAGCTCACCACTCGAGGACAGGGCCATCTTC. Protein product: CASSPLEDRAIF.